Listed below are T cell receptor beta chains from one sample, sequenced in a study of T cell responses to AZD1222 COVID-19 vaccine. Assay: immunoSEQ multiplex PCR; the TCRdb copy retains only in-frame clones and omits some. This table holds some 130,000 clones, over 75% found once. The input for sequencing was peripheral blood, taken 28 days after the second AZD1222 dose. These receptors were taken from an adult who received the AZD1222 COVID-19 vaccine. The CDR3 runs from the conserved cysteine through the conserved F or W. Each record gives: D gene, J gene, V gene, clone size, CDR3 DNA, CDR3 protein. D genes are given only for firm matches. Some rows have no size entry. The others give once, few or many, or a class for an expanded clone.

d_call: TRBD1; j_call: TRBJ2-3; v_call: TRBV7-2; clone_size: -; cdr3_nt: TGTGCCAGCAGCTCCAGACAGGGGGCAGATACGCAGTATTTT; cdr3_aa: CASSSRQGADTQYF
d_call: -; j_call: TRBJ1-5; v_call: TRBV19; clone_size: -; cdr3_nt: TGTGCCAGTACCCCATTCACCGGGCCCATCGGTCAGCCCCAGCATTTT; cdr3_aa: CASTPFTGPIGQPQHF
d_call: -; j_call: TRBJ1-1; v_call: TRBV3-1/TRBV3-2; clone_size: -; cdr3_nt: TGTGCCAGCAGCCCTACAGTGAACACTGAAGCTTTCTTT; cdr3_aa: CASSPTVNTEAFF
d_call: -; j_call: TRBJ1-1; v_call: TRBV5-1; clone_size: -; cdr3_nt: TGCGCCAGCAGCTTGCTGCCAGGGGAGAACACTGAAGCTTTCTTT; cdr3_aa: CASSLLPGENTEAFF
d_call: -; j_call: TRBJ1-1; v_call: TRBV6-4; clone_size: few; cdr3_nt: TGTGCCAGCAGTGCTTTGGTGTACACTGAAGCTTTCTTT; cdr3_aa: CASSALVYTEAFF
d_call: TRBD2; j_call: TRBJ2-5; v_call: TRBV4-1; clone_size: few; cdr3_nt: TGCGCCAGCAGCCTTAGTTCCCGGTCCCCGGGAGGGGCCGAGACCCAGTACTTC; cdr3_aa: CASSLSSRSPGGAETQYF
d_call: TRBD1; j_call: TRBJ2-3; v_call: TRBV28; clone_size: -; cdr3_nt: TGTGCCAGCAGTTCGTCAGGGGGTGACACAGATACGCAGTATTTT; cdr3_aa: CASSSSGGDTDTQYF
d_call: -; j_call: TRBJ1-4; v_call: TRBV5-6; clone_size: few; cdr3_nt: TGTGCCAGCAGCAACAAACAACTTAATGAAAAACTGTTTTTT; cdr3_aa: CASSNKQLNEKLFF
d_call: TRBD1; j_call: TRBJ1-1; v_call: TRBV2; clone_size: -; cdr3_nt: TGTGCCAGCAGAACACAGGGGGGGAACACTGAAGCTTTCTTT; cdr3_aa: CASRTQGGNTEAFF
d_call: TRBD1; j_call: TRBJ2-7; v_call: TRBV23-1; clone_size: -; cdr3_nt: TGCGCCAGCAGTCATCCATATCGGACAGGGGGTTCCTACGAGCAGTACTTC; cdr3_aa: CASSHPYRTGGSYEQYF
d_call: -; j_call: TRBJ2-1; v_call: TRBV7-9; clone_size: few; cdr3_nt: TGTGCCAGCAGCTTTCTGTCTGGCAATGAGCAGTTCTTC; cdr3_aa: CASSFLSGNEQFF
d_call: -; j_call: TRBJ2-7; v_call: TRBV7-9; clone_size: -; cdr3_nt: TGTGCCAGCAGCCGTTTACGGACAGTAAGCTCCTACGAGCAGTACTTC; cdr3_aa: CASSRLRTVSSYEQYF
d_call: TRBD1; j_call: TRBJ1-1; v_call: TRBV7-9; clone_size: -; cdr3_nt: TGTGCCAGCAGCCCCCCGGGACAGGGAAGAGGGGCTGAAGCTTTCTTT; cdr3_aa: CASSPPGQGRGAEAFF
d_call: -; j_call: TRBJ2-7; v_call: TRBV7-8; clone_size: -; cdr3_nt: TGTGCCAGCAGCTTAGCCCCGAACGCCGCCAGCGAGCAGTACTTC; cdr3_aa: CASSLAPNAASEQYF
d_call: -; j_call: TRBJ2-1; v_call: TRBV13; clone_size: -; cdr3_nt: TGTGCCAGCAGCTTTCCAGGGATGGCCTACAATGAGCAGTTCTTC; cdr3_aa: CASSFPGMAYNEQFF
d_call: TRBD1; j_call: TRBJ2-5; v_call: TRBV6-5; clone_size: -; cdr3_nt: TGTGCCAGCAGTTACCCGGGACAGGAAGAGACCCAGTACTTC; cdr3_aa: CASSYPGQEETQYF
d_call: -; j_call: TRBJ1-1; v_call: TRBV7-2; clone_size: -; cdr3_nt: TGTGCCAGCAGCTTAAGCGGTTTGGGGGCCACTGAAGCTTTCTTT; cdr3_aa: CASSLSGLGATEAFF
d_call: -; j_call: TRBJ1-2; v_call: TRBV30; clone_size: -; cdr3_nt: TGTGCCTGGAGGTCTCTCGGCGGCTACACCTTC; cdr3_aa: CAWRSLGGYTF
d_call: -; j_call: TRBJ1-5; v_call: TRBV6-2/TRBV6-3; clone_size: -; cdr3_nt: TGTGCCAGCAGTTGGGGCCTAAATCAGCCCCAGCATTTT; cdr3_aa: CASSWGLNQPQHF
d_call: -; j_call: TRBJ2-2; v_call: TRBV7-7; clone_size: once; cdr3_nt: TGTGCCAGCAGCTGGCAGGGGCCGAACACCGGGGAGCTGTTTTTT; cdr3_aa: CASSWQGPNTGELFF
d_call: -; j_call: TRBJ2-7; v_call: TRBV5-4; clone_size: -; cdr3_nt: TGTGCCAGCAGCTTGGCCCACGGGACGGACTATTACGAGCAGTACTTC; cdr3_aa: CASSLAHGTDYYEQYF
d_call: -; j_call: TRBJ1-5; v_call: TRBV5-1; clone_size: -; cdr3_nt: TGCGCCAGCAGCTGGGGGCCGGTTAAAGATCAGCCCCAGCATTTT; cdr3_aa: CASSWGPVKDQPQHF
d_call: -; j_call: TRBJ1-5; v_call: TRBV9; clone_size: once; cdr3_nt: TGTGCCAGCAGCTTCGGGGGGAACCCCAATCAGCCCCAGCATTTT; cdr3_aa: CASSFGGNPNQPQHF
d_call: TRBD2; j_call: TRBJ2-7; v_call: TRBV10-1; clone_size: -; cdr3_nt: TGCGCCAGCAGTGAGTCAAGCGGGAGCTCCTACGAGCAGTACTTC; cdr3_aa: CASSESSGSSYEQYF
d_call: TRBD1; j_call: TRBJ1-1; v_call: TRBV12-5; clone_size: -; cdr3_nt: TGTGCTAGTGGTTTGGTGGGACAGTCATCTGAAGCTTTCTTT; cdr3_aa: CASGLVGQSSEAFF